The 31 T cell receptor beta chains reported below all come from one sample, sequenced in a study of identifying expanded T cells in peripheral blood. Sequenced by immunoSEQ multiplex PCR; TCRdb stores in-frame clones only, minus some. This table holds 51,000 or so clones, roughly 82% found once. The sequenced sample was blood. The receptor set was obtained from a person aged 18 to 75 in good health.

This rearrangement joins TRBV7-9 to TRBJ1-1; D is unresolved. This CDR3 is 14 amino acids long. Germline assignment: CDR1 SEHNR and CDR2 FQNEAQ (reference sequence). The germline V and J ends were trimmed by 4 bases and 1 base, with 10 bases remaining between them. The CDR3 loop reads CASSSHWENTEAFF. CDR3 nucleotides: TGTGCCAGCAGCTCCCATTGGGAGAACACTGAAGCTTTCTTT.

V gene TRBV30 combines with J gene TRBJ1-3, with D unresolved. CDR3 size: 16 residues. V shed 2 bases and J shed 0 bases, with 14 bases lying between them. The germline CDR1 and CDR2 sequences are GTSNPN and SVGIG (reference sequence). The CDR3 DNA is TGTGCCTGGAGTAGGCCCGGTAGGAGCTCTGGAAACACCATATATTTT. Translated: CAWSRPGRSSGNTIYF.

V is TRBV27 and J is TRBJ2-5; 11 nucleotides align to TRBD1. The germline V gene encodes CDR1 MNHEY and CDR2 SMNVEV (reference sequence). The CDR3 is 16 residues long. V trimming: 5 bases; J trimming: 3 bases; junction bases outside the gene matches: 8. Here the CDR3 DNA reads TGTGCCAGCAGTAGAGCGGACAGGGGGCGAGAAGAGACCCAGTACTTC. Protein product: CASSRADRGREETQYF.

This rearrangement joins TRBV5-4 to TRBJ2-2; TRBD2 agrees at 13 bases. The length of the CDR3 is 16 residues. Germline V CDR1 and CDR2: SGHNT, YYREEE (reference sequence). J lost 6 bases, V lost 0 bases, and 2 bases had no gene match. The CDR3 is CASSLATSGGAGELFF. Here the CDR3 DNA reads TGTGCCAGCAGCTTGGCCACTAGCGGGGGGGCCGGGGAGCTGTTTTTT.

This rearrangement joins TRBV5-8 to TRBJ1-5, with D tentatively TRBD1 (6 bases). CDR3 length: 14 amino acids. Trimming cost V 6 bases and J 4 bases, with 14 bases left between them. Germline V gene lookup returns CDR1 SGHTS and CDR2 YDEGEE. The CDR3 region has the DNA TGTGCCAGCATTTTACAGGGCGGAAATCAGCCCCAGCATTTT. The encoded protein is CASILQGGNQPQHF.

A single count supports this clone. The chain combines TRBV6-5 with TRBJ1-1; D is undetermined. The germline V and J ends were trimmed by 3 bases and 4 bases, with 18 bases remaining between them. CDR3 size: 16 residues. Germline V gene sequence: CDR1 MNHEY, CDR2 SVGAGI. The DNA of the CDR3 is TGTGCCAGCAGTTATGGAGGGCAGCTGCGGAGCACTGAAGCTTTCTTT. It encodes CASSYGGQLRSTEAFF.

The CDR3 region is CASSPSSGRTRETQYF. The CDR3 DNA follows: TGTGCCAGCTCTCCTTCTAGCGGGAGGACTCGAGAGACCCAGTACTTC. The gene calls are TRBV18 and TRBJ2-5, with 11 bases fitting TRBD2. The CDR3 has 16 amino acids. With 6 bases clipped from V and 4 bases from J, the junction kept 10 bases outside the gene matches. Germline assignment: CDR1 KGHSH and CDR2 LQKENI. Full variable domain (missing parts from reference TRBV18 and TRBJ2-5): NAGVMQNPRHLVRRRGQEARLRCSPMKGHSHVYWYRQLPEEGLKFMVYLQKENIIDESGMPKERFSAEFPKEGPSILRIQQVVRGDSAAYFCASSPSSGRTRETQYFGPGTRLLVL.

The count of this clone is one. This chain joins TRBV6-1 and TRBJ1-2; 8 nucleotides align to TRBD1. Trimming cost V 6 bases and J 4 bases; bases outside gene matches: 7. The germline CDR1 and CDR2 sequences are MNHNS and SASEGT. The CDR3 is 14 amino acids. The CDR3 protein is CASSKQGEGYGYTF. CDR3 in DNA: TGTGCCAGCAGCAAACAGGGGGAGGGCTATGGCTACACCTTC.

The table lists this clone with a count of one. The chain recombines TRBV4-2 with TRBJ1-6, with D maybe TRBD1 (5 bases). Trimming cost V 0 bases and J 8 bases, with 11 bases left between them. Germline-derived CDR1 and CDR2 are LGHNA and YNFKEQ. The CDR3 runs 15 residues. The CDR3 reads CASSQEGGTDSPLHF. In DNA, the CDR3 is TGTGCCAGCAGCCAAGAAGGAGGGACCGATTCACCCCTCCACTTT.

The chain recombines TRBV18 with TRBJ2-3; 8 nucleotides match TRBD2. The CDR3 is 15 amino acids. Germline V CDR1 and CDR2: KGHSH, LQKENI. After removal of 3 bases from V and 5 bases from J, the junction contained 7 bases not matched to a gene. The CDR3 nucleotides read TGTGCCAGCTCACCCGGGCGGGGGGCCGGAGATACGCAGTATTTT. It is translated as CASSPGRGAGDTQYF.

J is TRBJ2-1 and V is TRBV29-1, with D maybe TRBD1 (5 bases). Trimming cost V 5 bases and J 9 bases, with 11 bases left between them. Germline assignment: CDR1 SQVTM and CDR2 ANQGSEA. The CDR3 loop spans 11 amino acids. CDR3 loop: CSVKPDTEQFF. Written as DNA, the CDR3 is TGCAGCGTTAAGCCGGACACTGAGCAGTTCTTC.

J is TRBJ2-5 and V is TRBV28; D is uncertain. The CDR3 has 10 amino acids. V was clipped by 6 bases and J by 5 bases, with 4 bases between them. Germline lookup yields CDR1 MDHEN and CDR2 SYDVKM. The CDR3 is CASRGETQYF. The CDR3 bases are TGTGCCAGCAGAGGGGAGACCCAGTACTTC.

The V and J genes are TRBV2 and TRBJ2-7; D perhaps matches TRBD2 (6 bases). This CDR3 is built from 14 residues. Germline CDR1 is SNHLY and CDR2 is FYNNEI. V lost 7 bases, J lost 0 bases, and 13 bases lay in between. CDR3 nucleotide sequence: TGTGCCAGCAAAACGGAGGGAAGCTCCTACGAGCAGTACTTC. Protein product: CASKTEGSSYEQYF. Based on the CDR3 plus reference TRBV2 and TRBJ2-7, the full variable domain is EPEVTQTPSHQVTQMGQEVILRCVPISNHLYFYWYRQILGQKVEFLVSFYNNEISEKSEIFDDQFSVERPDGSNFTLKIRSTKLEDSAMYFCASKTEGSSYEQYFGPGTRLTVT.

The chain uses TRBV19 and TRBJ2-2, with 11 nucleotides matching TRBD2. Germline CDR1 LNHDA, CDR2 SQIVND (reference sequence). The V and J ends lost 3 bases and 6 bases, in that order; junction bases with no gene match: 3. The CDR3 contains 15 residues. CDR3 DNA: TGTGCCAGTAGTATTAAACTAGCGGGAGCCGGGGAGCTGTTTTTT. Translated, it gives CASSIKLAGAGELFF.

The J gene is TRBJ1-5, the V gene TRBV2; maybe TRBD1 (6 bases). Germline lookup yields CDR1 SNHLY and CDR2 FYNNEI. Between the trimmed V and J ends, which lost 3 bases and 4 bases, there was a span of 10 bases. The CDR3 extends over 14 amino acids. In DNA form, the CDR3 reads TGTGCCAGCAGTGATTGGACAGATAATCAGCCCCAGCATTTT. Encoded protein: CASSDWTDNQPQHF.

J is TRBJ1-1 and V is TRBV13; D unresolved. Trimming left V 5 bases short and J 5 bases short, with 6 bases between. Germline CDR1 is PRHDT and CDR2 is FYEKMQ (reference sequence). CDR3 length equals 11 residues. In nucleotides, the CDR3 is TGTGCCAGCAGCCGAGGGACTGAAGCTTTCTTT. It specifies CASSRGTEAFF.

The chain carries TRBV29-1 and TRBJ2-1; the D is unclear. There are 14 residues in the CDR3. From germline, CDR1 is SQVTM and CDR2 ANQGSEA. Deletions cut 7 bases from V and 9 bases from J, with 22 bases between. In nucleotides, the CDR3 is TGCAGCGCCCGACCGGGTCCCGGATTAGGTGAGCAGTTCTTC. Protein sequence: CSARPGPGLGEQFF.

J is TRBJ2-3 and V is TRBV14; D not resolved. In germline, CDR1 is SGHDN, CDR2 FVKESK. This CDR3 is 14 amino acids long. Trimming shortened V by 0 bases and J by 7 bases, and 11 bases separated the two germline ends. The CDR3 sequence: CASSQDPRLNTQYF. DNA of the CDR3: TGTGCCAGCAGCCAAGATCCGAGGTTGAATACGCAGTATTTT.

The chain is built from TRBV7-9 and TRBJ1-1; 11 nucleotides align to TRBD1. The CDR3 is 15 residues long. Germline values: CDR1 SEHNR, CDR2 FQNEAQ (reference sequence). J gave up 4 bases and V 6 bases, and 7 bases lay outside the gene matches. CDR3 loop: CASRSDRGRSTEAFF. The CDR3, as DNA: TGTGCCAGCAGATCGGACAGGGGGCGAAGCACTGAAGCTTTCTTT.

The CDR3 sequence is CASSRMGTRGYTF. In DNA form, the CDR3 reads TGTGCCAGCAGTCGGATGGGAACACGTGGCTACACCTTC. The chain couples TRBV6-1 to TRBJ1-2; D call uncertain. Trimming removed 5 bases from V and 7 bases from J, with 14 bases in between. CDR1 MNHNS and CDR2 SASEGT come from the germline V gene. CDR3 length: 13 residues.

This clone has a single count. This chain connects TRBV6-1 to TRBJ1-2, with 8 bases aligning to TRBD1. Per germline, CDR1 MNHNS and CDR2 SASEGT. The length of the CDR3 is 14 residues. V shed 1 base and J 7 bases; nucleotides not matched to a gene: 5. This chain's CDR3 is CASSEGDRSSGYTF. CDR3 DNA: TGTGCCAGCAGTGAAGGGGACAGGTCTTCTGGCTACACCTTC.

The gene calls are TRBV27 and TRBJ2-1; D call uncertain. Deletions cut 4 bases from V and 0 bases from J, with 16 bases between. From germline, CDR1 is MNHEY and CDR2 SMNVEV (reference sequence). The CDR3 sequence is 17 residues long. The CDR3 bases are TGTGCCAGCAGTTCGAGGAACGGTCTGCGCTCCTACAATGAGCAGTTCTTC. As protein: CASSSRNGLRSYNEQFF.

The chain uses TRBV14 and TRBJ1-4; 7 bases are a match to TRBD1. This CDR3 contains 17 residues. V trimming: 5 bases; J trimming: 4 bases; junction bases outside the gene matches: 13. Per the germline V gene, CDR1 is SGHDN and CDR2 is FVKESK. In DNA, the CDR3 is TGTGCCAGCAGCAGTCGACAGGGAGTAAGTGGTAATGAAAAACTGTTTTTT. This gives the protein CASSSRQGVSGNEKLFF.

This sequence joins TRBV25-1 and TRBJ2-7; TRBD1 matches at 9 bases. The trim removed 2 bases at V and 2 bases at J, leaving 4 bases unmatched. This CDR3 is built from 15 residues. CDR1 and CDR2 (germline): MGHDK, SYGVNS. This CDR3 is CASSERDRVPYEQYF. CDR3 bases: TGTGCCAGCAGTGAACGGGACAGGGTTCCCTACGAGCAGTACTTC.

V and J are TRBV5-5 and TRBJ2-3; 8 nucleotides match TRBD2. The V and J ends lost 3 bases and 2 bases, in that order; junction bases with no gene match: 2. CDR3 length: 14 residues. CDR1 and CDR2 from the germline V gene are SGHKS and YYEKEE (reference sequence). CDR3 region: CASSSLAVTDTQYF. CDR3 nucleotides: TGTGCCAGCAGCTCACTAGCGGTCACAGATACGCAGTATTTT.

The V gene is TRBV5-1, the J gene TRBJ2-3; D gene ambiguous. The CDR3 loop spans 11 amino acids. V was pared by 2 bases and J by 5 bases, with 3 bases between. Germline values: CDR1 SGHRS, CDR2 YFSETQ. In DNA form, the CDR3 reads TGCGCCAGCAGCTTTGGAGATACGCAGTATTTT. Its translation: CASSFGDTQYF.

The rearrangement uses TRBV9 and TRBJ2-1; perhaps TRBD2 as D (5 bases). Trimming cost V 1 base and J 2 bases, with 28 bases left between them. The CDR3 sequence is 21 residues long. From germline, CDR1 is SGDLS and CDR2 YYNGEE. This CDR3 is CASSVYSSPEPNSGPYNEQFF. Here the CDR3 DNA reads TGTGCCAGCAGCGTATACTCTAGCCCAGAACCCAACTCGGGCCCCTACAATGAGCAGTTCTTC.

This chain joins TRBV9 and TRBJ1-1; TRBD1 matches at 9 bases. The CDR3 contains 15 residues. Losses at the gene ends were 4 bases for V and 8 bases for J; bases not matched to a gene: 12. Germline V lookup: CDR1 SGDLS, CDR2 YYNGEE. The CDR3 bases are TGTGCCAGCAGCCCTCGGACAGGGGTACTTCCCGAAGCTTTCTTT. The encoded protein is CASSPRTGVLPEAFF.

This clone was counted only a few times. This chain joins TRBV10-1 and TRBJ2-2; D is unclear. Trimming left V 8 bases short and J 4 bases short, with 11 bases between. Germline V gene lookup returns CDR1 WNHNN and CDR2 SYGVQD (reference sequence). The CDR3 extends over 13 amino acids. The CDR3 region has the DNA TGCGCCAGCCAGGAGAGCCCCACCGGGGAGCTGTTTTTT. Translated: CASQESPTGELFF.

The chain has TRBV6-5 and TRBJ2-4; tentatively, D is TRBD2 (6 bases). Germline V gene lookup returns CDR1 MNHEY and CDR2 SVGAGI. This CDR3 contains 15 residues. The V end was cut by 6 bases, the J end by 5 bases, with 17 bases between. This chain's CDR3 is CASSSAGSWENIQYF. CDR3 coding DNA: TGTGCCAGCAGCTCGGCGGGGTCCTGGGAAAACATTCAGTACTTC.

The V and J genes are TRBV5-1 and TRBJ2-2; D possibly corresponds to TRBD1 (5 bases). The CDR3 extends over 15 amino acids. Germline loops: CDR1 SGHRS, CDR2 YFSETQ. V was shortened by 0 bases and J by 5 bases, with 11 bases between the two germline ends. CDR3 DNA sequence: TGCGCCAGCAGCTTGGAGGGGCGACAGACCGGGGAGCTGTTTTTT. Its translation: CASSLEGRQTGELFF.